Listed below are T cell receptor beta chains from one sample, sequenced in a study of blood T cells in healthy people across ages. One entry per CDR3 protein, called by TCRdb with MiXCR from the 5' RACE reads. Among around 1.7 million distinct CDR3 sequences, roughly 27% were seen once, and the ten largest hold about 7.7%. Sequencing used blood. The receptors shown here come from a woman in her twenties or thirties in good health. Both conserved end residues are part of each CDR3. The D gene is left open where the match is weak.

j_gene | v_gene | d_gene | CDR3aa
TRBJ2-1 | TRBV3-1 | TRBD2 | CASSLSGTNGGEQFF
TRBJ1-2 | TRBV5-1 | TRBD1 | CASSLLGQGGSSGYTF
TRBJ1-2 | TRBV9 | . | CVSSVAEGRESGGYTF
TRBJ2-7 | TRBV7-8 | . | CASRRSPAGESYEQYF
TRBJ1-2 | TRBV6-5 | TRBD1 | CASSPPDRRYGYTF
TRBJ2-3 | TRBV2 | TRBD2 | CASSGPGLAGRTDTQYF
TRBJ2-1 | TRBV6-5 | . | CPSSYSAGRVYNEQFF
TRBJ1-2 | TRBV12-3/TRBV12-4 | . | CASSFSGNYGYTF
TRBJ2-5 | TRBV7-3 | . | CASSLMSGIKETQYF
TRBJ1-5 | TRBV5-5 | TRBD1 | CASSFRGQGNQPQHF
TRBJ1-4 | TRBV5-1 | TRBD1 | CASSLGQGALNEKLFF
TRBJ1-5 | TRBV20-1 | . | CSATPGGAYSNQPQHF